The 21 T cell receptor beta chains presented below share a single source sample, sequenced in a study of cytotoxic CD8 clonotypes in ibrutinib-treated CLL. This table comes from immunoSEQ multiplex PCR, and its TCRdb copy is limited to in-frame clones, with some not included. The sample lists hundreds of thousands of clones, about four fifths seen once, with roughly an eighth in the top ten. This specimen consisted of PBMCs, obtained after 12 months of ibrutinib treatment. The receptors originated from a human donor with chronic lymphocytic leukemia.

The chain has TRBV4-2 and TRBJ2-1; D is perhaps TRBD2 (6 bases). CDR1 is LGHNA and CDR2 is YNFKEQ in the germline V gene. Trimming removed 0 bases at V and 2 bases at J, with 14 bases between. CDR3 length: 17 amino acids. CDR3 in amino acids: CASSQDERGGAYNEQFF. CDR3 sequence (DNA): TGTGCCAGCAGCCAAGATGAACGGGGCGGGGCCTACAATGAGCAGTTCTTC.

J is TRBJ2-1 and V is TRBV11-2, with a weak D call TRBD2 (6 bases). The germline gives CDR1 SGHAT, CDR2 FQNNGV. The V gene lost 8 bases and the J gene lost 7 bases, with 9 bases spanning the gap. CDR3 length equals 11 residues. CDR3 sequence (DNA): TGTGCCAGCGGAGGGAGGAATGAGCAGTTCTTC. This encodes CASGGRNEQFF.

The sample holds a few counts of this clone. The CDR3 DNA is TGTGCCAGCTCACCCCCGCTGGGGAGTAAGACTGAAGCTTTCTTT. It encodes CASSPPLGSKTEAFF. The rearrangement uses TRBV18 and TRBJ1-1; D is ambiguous. V was trimmed by 3 bases and J by 5 bases, leaving 16 bases between them. Germline CDR1 is KGHSH and CDR2 is LQKENI. The CDR3 runs to 15 residues.

There are a few counts of this clone. The chain employs TRBV5-6 and TRBJ1-2, with TRBD1 identical over 9 bases. V was pared by 3 bases and J by 3 bases, with 3 bases of the junction left unmatched. Germline-derived CDR1 and CDR2 are SGHDT and YYEEEE. The CDR3 is made up of 14 amino acids. CDR3 region: CASSWDRAYYGYTF. In DNA, the CDR3 is TGTGCCAGCAGCTGGGACAGGGCATACTATGGCTACACCTTC.

This chain links TRBV2 with TRBJ2-7; TRBD2 might be the D (5 bases). Between the trimmed V and J ends, which lost 8 bases and 5 bases, there was a span of 19 bases. The V gene's germline CDR1 is SNHLY and CDR2 FYNNEI. The CDR3 is 14 amino acids. DNA of the CDR3: TGTGCCAGCCGTAGGTCCGGACTTAAGCACGAGCAGTACTTC. Translating it yields CASRRSGLKHEQYF.

The V call is TRBV23-1, the J call TRBJ1-1; unclear D gene. TRBV23-1 is treated as an ORF (open reading frame) with a function not yet certain. The CDR3 is made up of 15 amino acids. V was trimmed by 3 bases and J by 1 base, leaving 12 bases between them. The CDR3 region has the DNA TGCGCCAGCAGTCATATAAGGGCGAAGAACACTGAAGCTTTCTTT. As protein: CASSHIRAKNTEAFF.

This chain connects TRBV19 to TRBJ2-7; 7 bases align to TRBD2. CDR1 is LNHDA, CDR2 SQIVND, per germline (reference sequence). V lost 3 bases to trimming and J lost 3 bases; unmatched junction nucleotides: 8. This CDR3 contains 15 residues. The CDR3, as DNA: TGTGCCAGTAGTATTCGAGGCGGGGGACTCTACGAGCAGTACTTC. Amino acid sequence: CASSIRGGGLYEQYF.

This clone has a handful of counts. The rearrangement joins TRBV4-1 to TRBJ2-7; D is possibly TRBD2 (7 bases). The CDR3 length is 15 residues. V lost 2 bases and J 2 bases, leaving 13 bases between the germline ends. CDR1 MGHRA and CDR2 YSYEKL come from the germline V gene. CDR3 nucleotide sequence: TGCGCCAGCAGCCAACCTGGGGGGGCCCCCTACGAGCAGTACTTC. It translates to CASSQPGGAPYEQYF.

The V and J genes are TRBV5-4 and TRBJ2-1, with 7 nucleotides matching TRBD2. The V segment lost 4 bases and the J segment 0 bases; nucleotides outside the gene matches: 4. Germline CDR1 reads SGHNT; CDR2 reads YYREEE (reference sequence). This CDR3 comprises 15 residues. Here the CDR3 DNA reads TGTGCCAGCAGCCAACTAGCGAGCTCCTACAATGAGCAGTTCTTC. It yields the protein CASSQLASSYNEQFF.

The J gene is TRBJ2-3, the V gene TRBV7-9; D might be TRBD2 (5 bases). V was cut by 1 base and J by 6 bases, with 14 bases left in between. Germline V gene sequence: CDR1 SEHNR, CDR2 FQNEAQ (reference sequence). The CDR3 length is 15 residues. The CDR3: CASSLGRMWEDTQYF. In DNA form, the CDR3 reads TGTGCCAGCAGCTTAGGCAGGATGTGGGAGGATACGCAGTATTTT. The variable domain in full, with the rest retrieved from reference TRBV7-9 and TRBJ2-3, is DTGVSQNPRHKITKRGQNVTFRCDPISEHNRLYWYRQTLGQGPEFLTYFQNEAQLEKSRLLSDRFSAERPKGSFSTLEIQRTEQGDSAMYLCASSLGRMWEDTQYFGPGTRLTVL.

This chain joins TRBV15 and TRBJ2-7; perhaps TRBD2 as D (6 bases). The germline CDR1 and CDR2 sequences are LNHNV and YYDKDF (reference sequence). The CDR3 totals 13 residues. Trimming stripped 2 bases from V and 5 bases from J, with 10 bases between. CDR3 protein: CATSRPPGDEQYF. The CDR3 DNA reads TGTGCCACCAGCAGACCCCCGGGGGACGAGCAGTACTTC.

The chain couples TRBV14 to TRBJ1-2; 7 bases map to TRBD1. The CDR3 covers 18 residues. CDR1 and CDR2 from the germline V gene are SGHDN and FVKESK. The trim removed 1 base at V and 4 bases at J, leaving 15 bases unmatched. CDR3 DNA sequence: TGTGCCAGCAGCCAAGGGGGGGTACAGACAGGGAACGGCTATGGCTACACCTTC. It is translated as CASSQGGVQTGNGYGYTF.

The genes are TRBV11-2 and TRBJ2-7; TRBD2 agrees at 7 bases. This CDR3 region has 13 residues. The ends lost 5 bases at V and 0 bases at J; junction bases unmatched: 1. Looked up from germline, CDR1 is SGHAT and CDR2 is FQNNGV. CDR3 DNA sequence: TGTGCCAGCAGCGGGACTAACTCCTACGAGCAGTACTTC. Translated, it gives CASSGTNSYEQYF.

This clone was recorded only once. V gene TRBV6-5 combines with J gene TRBJ1-6, with a possible D match to TRBD1 (6 bases). Per the germline V gene, CDR1 is MNHEY and CDR2 is SVGAGI. The germline V and J ends were trimmed by 6 bases and 8 bases, with 14 bases remaining between them. This CDR3 is 14 amino acids long. The CDR3 nucleotides read TGTGCCAGCAGAGACGGGGGCCAGCATTCACCCCTCCACTTT. It specifies CASRDGGQHSPLHF.

The genes are TRBV7-3 and TRBJ1-4; D remains ambiguous. Trimming took off 5 bases at V and 10 bases at J, with 17 bases between the two ends. This CDR3 is built from 14 residues. The germline V gene encodes CDR1 SGHTA and CDR2 FQGTGA. In nucleotides, the CDR3 is TGTGCCAGCAGCCCCGGGGAGGGCCTAGGAAAACTGTTTTTT. This codes for CASSPGEGLGKLFF.

The rearrangement joins TRBV6-5 to TRBJ2-2; tentatively, D is TRBD2 (5 bases). V lost 2 bases, J lost 6 bases, and 10 bases lay in between. CDR3 length: 14 residues. The germline V gene has CDR1 MNHEY and CDR2 SVGAGI. CDR3 loop: CASSYPGSSGELFF. Written as DNA, the CDR3 is TGTGCCAGCAGTTACCCGGGGTCGTCCGGGGAGCTGTTTTTT.

The V gene is TRBV19, the J gene TRBJ1-5; TRBD1 might be the D (6 bases). Trimming shortened V by 4 bases and J by 4 bases, and 8 bases separated the two germline ends. The V gene's germline CDR1 is LNHDA and CDR2 SQIVND (reference sequence). The CDR3 sequence is 13 residues long. The CDR3 is CASSRDRNQPQHF. For the CDR3, the DNA is TGTGCCAGTAGTAGAGACAGGAATCAGCCCCAGCATTTT. Full variable domain (missing parts from reference TRBV19 and TRBJ1-5): DGGITQSPKYLFRKEGQNVTLSCEQNLNHDAMYWYRQDPGQGLRLIYYSQIVNDFQKGDIAEGYSVSREKKESFPLTVTSAQKNPTAFYLCASSRDRNQPQHFGDGTRLSIL.

The chain carries TRBV11-3 and TRBJ2-7; 7 nucleotides align to TRBD1. CDR1 and CDR2 from the germline V gene are SGHNT and YENEEA. Germline trimming cut 5 bases from V and 1 base from J; bases unmatched to any gene: 8. This CDR3 comprises 15 residues. CDR3 region: CASSLGQARSYEQYF. The CDR3, as DNA: TGTGCCAGCAGCCTCGGACAGGCTAGGTCCTACGAGCAGTACTTC.

V usage is TRBV4-1 and J usage is TRBJ1-1; possible D gene TRBD1, 5 bases. Trimming left V 4 bases short and J 5 bases short, with 17 bases between. The CDR3 totals 15 residues. Germline lookup yields CDR1 MGHRA and CDR2 YSYEKL. The CDR3 here is CASSLAGEGGTEAFF. The CDR3 bases are TGCGCCAGCAGCCTAGCGGGGGAAGGAGGGACTGAAGCTTTCTTT.

This chain uses TRBV19 with TRBJ1-2, with D unclear. V lost 7 bases and J 4 bases, leaving 19 bases between the germline ends. The CDR3 has 15 residues. Germline CDR1 reads LNHDA; CDR2 reads SQIVND (reference sequence). The chain's CDR3 is CASKTLKGYSYGYTF. In DNA form, the CDR3 reads TGTGCCAGTAAAACTCTGAAGGGTTATTCCTATGGCTACACCTTC.

The chain is built from TRBV30 and TRBJ1-2; D unresolved. With 0 bases removed from V and 5 bases from J, the gap between germline ends came to 10 bases. This CDR3 has 13 residues. Germline lookup yields CDR1 GTSNPN and CDR2 SVGIG (reference sequence). The CDR3 protein is CAWSVTSTYGYTF. CDR3 sequence (DNA): TGTGCCTGGAGTGTAACTTCTACGTATGGCTACACCTTC. Drawing the rest from reference TRBV30 and TRBJ1-2, the complete variable domain is SQTIHQWPATLVQPVGSPLSLECTVEGTSNPNLYWYRQAAGRGLQLLFYSVGIGQISSEVPQNLSASRPQDRQFILSSKKLLLSDSGFYLCAWSVTSTYGYTFGSGTRLTVV.